This paragraph covers one TCR beta chain sequence. Its antigen is not known. This sample is part of a study of cytomegalovirus exposure and HLA in healthy donors. Study observations and caveats: There were about 160 TCR beta chains listed as cytomegalovirus-associated. Most likely, a cluster of highly shared sequence variants arose as a sequencing artifact.

The V gene end was trimmed by 5 bases and the J gene end by 4 bases; junction bases not matched to a gene: 0. The CDR3 covers 14 residues. Germline loops: CDR1 MRHNA, CDR2 SNTAGT. Primers included in the PCR were 60 Vbeta and 13 Jbeta primers. The data were produced by immunoSEQ multiplex PCR, yet TCRdb's version contains in-frame clones alone and is incomplete. The sample yields some 94,000 clones, approximately 80% seen once. This receptor was identified in a man aged 40-49 years in good health and CMV-seronegative. This sequence joins TRBV6-4 and TRBJ2-3, with 13 bases fitting TRBD2. The sample was PBMCs. The CDR3 region is CASSTSGGADTQYF. CDR3 nucleotide sequence: TGTGCCAGCAGTACTAGCGGGGGGGCAGATACGCAGTATTTT.